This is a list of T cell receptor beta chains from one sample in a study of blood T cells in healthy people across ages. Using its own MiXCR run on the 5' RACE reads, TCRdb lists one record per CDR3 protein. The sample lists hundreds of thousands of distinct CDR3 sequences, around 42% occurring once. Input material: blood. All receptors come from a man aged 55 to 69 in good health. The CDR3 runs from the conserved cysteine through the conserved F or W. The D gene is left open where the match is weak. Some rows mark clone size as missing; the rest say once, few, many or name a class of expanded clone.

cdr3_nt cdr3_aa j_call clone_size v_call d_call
TGCAGTGCTTACGAGCGGGGGAGGTCCTACAATGAGCAGTACTTC CSAYERGRSYNEQYF TRBJ2-7 . TRBV20-1 TRBD2
TGTGCCAGCAGTTACGCTGAAACAGGAGTGCAGTTCTTC CASSYAETGVQFF TRBJ2-1 . TRBV6-2/TRBV6-3 .
TGCAGTGCACAAACTAGCGGGCTTTCCCAAGAGACCCAGTACTTC CSAQTSGLSQETQYF TRBJ2-5 few TRBV20-1 TRBD2
TGCAGTGCCTCGGACCTCTCTGGGGCCAACGTCCTGACTTTC CSASDLSGANVLTF TRBJ2-6 . TRBV20-1 .
TGCAGTGCTAGAGATAGTAGTGCGGGGGGTGAGACCCAGTACTTC CSARDSSAGGETQYF TRBJ2-5 few TRBV20-1 TRBD2
TGTTCCTTGACAGGAGGATTCTATGGCTACACCTTC CSLTGGFYGYTF TRBJ1-2 . TRBV28 .
TGTGCCAGCAGCCTCTATACCGGACTACAAAGGATTACAGATACGCAGTATTTT CASSLYTGLQRITDTQYF TRBJ2-3 . TRBV14 .
TGTGCCAGCAGTTACGACCCCCCCACGAGGGAGACCCAGTACTTC CASSYDPPTRETQYF TRBJ2-5 . TRBV6-2/TRBV6-3 .
TGTGCCAGCAGCTTATTTGTCGGGCGGAGCAATGAGCAGTTCTTC CASSLFVGRSNEQFF TRBJ2-1 . TRBV7-2 .
TGTGCCATCAGGGAGGGGATATCCGGGCAACGGGGCTACGAGCAGTACTTC CAIREGISGQRGYEQYF TRBJ2-7 . TRBV10-3 .
TGCAGCGTGGGGCAGTCAATAGGGCAGTTCTTC CSVGQSIGQFF TRBJ2-1 many TRBV29-1 .
TGTGCCAGCAGTTACGGCGGGGAAACCCAAGAGACCCAGTACTTC CASSYGGETQETQYF TRBJ2-5 . TRBV6-5 .
TGTGCCAGCGCCGGAACTACAAGGGTCGGAACCTACGAGCAGTACTTC CASAGTTRVGTYEQYF TRBJ2-7 few TRBV27 .
TGTGCCAGCAGCTTGGACCAGAGCTCCTACAATGAGCAGTTCTTC CASSLDQSSYNEQFF TRBJ2-1 . TRBV5-6 .
TGCGCCAGCAGCCAATCCCGAGGAGGTTTAAATGAAAAACTGTTTTTT CASSQSRGGLNEKLFF TRBJ1-4 . TRBV4-3 .
TGTGCCAGCAGTTACTCGGCCCCCCCAGGGGAGCAGTTCTTC CASSYSAPPGEQFF TRBJ2-1 . TRBV6-2/TRBV6-3 .
TGTGCCAGCAGTACGGCGGGGGGCAAGAACAATGAGCAGTTCTTC CASSTAGGKNNEQFF TRBJ2-1 few TRBV28 TRBD2
TGTGCCATTATGACAGACATTAACTATGGCTACACCTTC CAIMTDINYGYTF TRBJ1-2 . TRBV7-2 .
TGTGCCAGCAGCTTAAGGGGTGGTCTAGCGGGGGCCCAGCAAGAGACCCAGTACTTC CASSLRGGLAGAQQETQYF TRBJ2-5 . TRBV5-4 TRBD2
TGCGCCAGCAGCTTGGAGGGGGCGCGTATCTACGAGCAGTACTTC CASSLEGARIYEQYF TRBJ2-7 . TRBV5-1 TRBD1
TGTGCCAGCAGCCGACCCGGCTCGGCCAACGTCCTGACTTTC CASSRPGSANVLTF TRBJ2-6 . TRBV14 .
TGTGCCAGCAGGTCACTAGTAAGCACAGATACGCAGTATTTT CASRSLVSTDTQYF TRBJ2-3 . TRBV12-3/TRBV12-4 .
TGTGCCAGCAGCGAAGAAGGGGTGGTAGATACGCAGTATTTT CASSEEGVVDTQYF TRBJ2-3 few TRBV9 .
TGTGCCAGCAGCCCTAAGGGAACGAACACCGGGGAGCTGTTTTTT CASSPKGTNTGELFF TRBJ2-2 . TRBV7-9 .
TGTGCCAGCAGCTTAAGTAGGGATCGGCAGTACTTC CASSLSRDRQYF TRBJ2-7 . TRBV7-9 .
TGCAGCGTTGTCGCCACTCGTAGTTTCGGGAGCGAGCAGTACTTC CSVVATRSFGSEQYF TRBJ2-7 . TRBV29-1 .
TGTGCCTGGACCCTTAAGCGGGACCCGGTAAATACGCAGTATTTT CAWTLKRDPVNTQYF TRBJ2-3 . TRBV30 TRBD2
TGTGCCATCAGTGAGGAGGCTAGCGGGGGGGCAACAGATACGCAGTATTTT CAISEEASGGATDTQYF TRBJ2-3 few TRBV10-3 TRBD2
TGTGCCAGCAGCAAAGGGGAGGTCTCCTACGAGCAGTACTTC CASSKGEVSYEQYF TRBJ2-7 . TRBV11-2 .
TGCGCCAGCAGCGGAAGACGGCCAGGGCGACTAAGATACCAAGAGACCCAGTACTTC CASSGRRPGRLRYQETQYF TRBJ2-5 few TRBV5-1 .
TGTGCCAGCAGCTTAAGACTAGAATCCTACAATGAGCAGTACTTC CASSLRLESYNEQYF TRBJ2-7 . TRBV11-3 .